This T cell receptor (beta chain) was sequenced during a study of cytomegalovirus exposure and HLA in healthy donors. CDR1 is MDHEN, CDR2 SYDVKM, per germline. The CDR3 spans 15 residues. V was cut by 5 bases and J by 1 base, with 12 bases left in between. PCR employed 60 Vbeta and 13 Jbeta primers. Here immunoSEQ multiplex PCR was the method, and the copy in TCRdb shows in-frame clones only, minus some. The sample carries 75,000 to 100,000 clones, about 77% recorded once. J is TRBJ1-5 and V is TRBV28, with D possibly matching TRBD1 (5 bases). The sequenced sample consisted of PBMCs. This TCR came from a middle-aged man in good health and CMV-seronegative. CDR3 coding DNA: TGTGCCAGCAGTCCCCTAGGGGTGAGCAATCAGCCCCAGCATTTT. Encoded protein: CASSPLGVSNQPQHF.